Reported below is one T cell receptor beta chain. The record originates from a study of shared clonotypes between healthy human individuals. The overall study: A couple of women and three men aged 18 to 49 served as donors. CD8 memory received one plate per donor, CD8 naive two, CD4 memory three and CD4 naive three.

CD8 cells classed as naive were CD45RO-negative and positively selected for CCR7, excluding terminally differentiated effector memory CD45RA+ cells. HIV-negative, healthy adults without recent acute infections or vaccinations were the donors. When replicate PCRs were run on sorted subsets, they used 200 to 250 ng DNA, about 30,000 T cell genomes. Only in-frame clones appear in the TCRdb table, and some are missing; sequencing was by immunoSEQ multiplex PCR. The table shows about 1,900,000 clones, with about 95% occurring only once. There are 18 residues in the CDR3. CDR1 is ENHRY, CDR2 SYGVKD, per germline. The J segment lost 3 bases and the V segment lost 2 bases, leaving 10 bases of the junction unmatched.

The origin of this receptor is a man between 18 and 29 years old in good health. Sequenced sample: naive CD8+ T cells sorted from blood. This sequence joins TRBV10-3 and TRBJ2-2; 9 positions agree with TRBD1. The CDR3 sequence: CAISEPKGQGQDTGELFF. The CDR3 nucleotides read TGTGCCATCAGTGAGCCTAAGGGACAGGGTCAGGACACCGGGGAGCTGTTTTTT.